This T cell receptor (beta chain) derives from a study of shared clonotypes between healthy human individuals. Study-wide points: The donor pool, a small one, limited the genetic and exposure-history diversity represented.

Loaded into unsorted PBMC replicate PCRs was roughly 320 ng DNA, approximately 33,000 T cell genomes. Study processing details: Because ImmunoSEQ provided only junction sequences with no quality scores, the filtering differed. TCRdb's table, derived via immunoSEQ multiplex PCR, lists solely in-frame clones and lacks some. V and J calls and clone size are as listed in that table; D and trimming were resolved from the DNA. The table shows around 440,000 clones, with about 74% occurring only once. Those who donated were healthy HIV-negative adults, with no recent acute infections or vaccinations reported. V lost 3 bases to trimming and J lost 4 bases; unmatched junction nucleotides: 9. The CDR3 has 17 amino acids. CDR1 SGHRS and CDR2 YFSETQ come from the germline V gene. About this clone itself: Antigen specificity is unknown.

The clonotype originates from a woman aged 40 to 55 in good health. Some clones in this sample may be carry-over from other donors' samples. Sequences were obtained from PBMCs. The V and J genes are TRBV5-1 and TRBJ2-1; 11 bases are a match to TRBD2. The CDR3 reads CASSSTPTSGSYNEQFF. Here the CDR3 DNA reads TGCGCCAGCAGCTCCACACCTACTAGCGGGAGTTACAATGAGCAGTTCTTC.